This T cell receptor beta chain is from a study of Graves' ophthalmopathy and Graves' hyperthyroidism. Unmatched junction bases numbered 4, after V lost 4 bases and J lost 6 bases. Germline values: CDR1 SEHNR, CDR2 FQNEAQ (reference sequence). This CDR3 spans 14 amino acids. Regarding this clonotype: Its antigen is as yet unknown.

RNA transcripts were the source from which TCR beta CDR3 regions were amplified. First-round RT-PCR used HTBI primers; second-round multiplex PCR followed. One entry per CDR3 protein results from TCRdb running MiXCR on the multiplex PCR reads. The sample has 740,000 or so distinct CDR3 sequences; roughly 40% are singletons. Whole-study results and caveats: Blood also contained most of the expanded thyroid clonotypes above 0.001 frequency.

The sequenced sample was peripheral blood. V gene TRBV7-9 combines with J gene TRBJ2-2, with TRBD1 matching 8 bases. This TCR derives from an adult man with Graves' ophthalmopathy. The CDR3 is CASSYDRGSGELFF. Here the CDR3 DNA reads TGTGCCAGCAGCTACGACAGGGGATCCGGGGAGCTGTTTTTT.